These 23 T cell receptor beta chains originate from one sample sequenced in a study of blood T cells in healthy people across ages. A second PCR of roughly 6 to 12 cycles used a sample-barcoded 5' primer and a J-beta primer mix. TCRdb redid the calling of the 5' RACE reads with MiXCR, one entry per CDR3 protein. The sample yields 850,000 to 1,100,000 distinct CDR3 sequences, approximately 38% seen once. Specimen: blood. Source of these receptors: a man between 18 and 29 years old in good health.

V gene TRBV7-9 combines with J gene TRBJ2-1; perhaps TRBD1 as D (6 bases). CDR1 is SEHNR, CDR2 FQNEAQ, per germline (reference sequence). The CDR3 has 15 amino acids. V lost 0 bases and J lost 10, with 16 bases in between. In DNA, the CDR3 is TGTGCCAGCAGCTTAGCAGGGGGTAGGACGTACGAGCAGTTCTTC. This codes for CASSLAGGRTYEQFF. Drawing the rest from reference TRBV7-9 and TRBJ2-1, the complete variable domain is DTGVSQNPRHKITKRGQNVTFRCDPISEHNRLYWYRQTLGQGPEFLTYFQNEAQLEKSRLLSDRFSAERPKGSFSTLEIQRTEQGDSAMYLCASSLAGGRTYEQFFGPGTRLTVL.

The chain uses TRBV20-1 and TRBJ1-5; maybe TRBD1 (5 bases). This CDR3 region has 14 residues. Trimming removed 4 bases from V and 3 bases from J, with 13 bases in between. Germline V gene data show CDR1 as DFQATT and CDR2 as SNEGSKA (reference sequence). The CDR3 loop reads CSATKDSLNQPQHF. The CDR3, as DNA: TGCAGTGCTACGAAAGACAGCCTCAATCAGCCCCAGCATTTT.

The V call is TRBV2, the J call TRBJ1-1; D might be TRBD1 (5 bases). Trimming removed 3 bases at V and 4 bases at J, with 12 bases between. Germline V lookup: CDR1 SNHLY, CDR2 FYNNEI. The CDR3 has 14 residues. CDR3 region: CASSELATGTEAFF. The CDR3 DNA reads as TGTGCCAGCAGTGAGCTCGCCACAGGCACTGAAGCTTTCTTT.

The chain links TRBV7-2 to TRBJ1-1; 11 nucleotides align to TRBD1. CDR1 SGHTA and CDR2 FQGNSA come from the germline V gene. The CDR3 has 15 residues. V lost 2 bases, J lost 7 bases, and 6 bases stayed unmatched. The CDR3 DNA reads TGTGCCAGCAGCTTACCCGTGGACAGGGGGCATGAAGCTTTCTTT. Residues: CASSLPVDRGHEAFF.

This clonotype was detected once. In DNA, the CDR3 is TGCGCCAGCAGCCAGGGCAGACTCATGAACACTGAAGCTTTCTTT. Translation: CASSQGRLMNTEAFF. The chain couples TRBV4-3 to TRBJ1-1; no clear D. This CDR3 is 15 amino acids long. V lost 3 bases and J lost 0, with 11 bases in between. Germline V lookup: CDR1 LGHNA, CDR2 YSLEER.

This chain uses TRBV12-3 or TRBV12-4 with TRBJ1-4; D remains ambiguous. Trimming stripped 6 bases from V and 6 bases from J, with 17 bases between. The CDR3 is made up of 15 amino acids. CDR3 nucleotides: TGTGCCAGCAGCCGCTTCCGAGGACGTGATGAAAAACTGTTTTTT. Protein product: CASSRFRGRDEKLFF.

The CDR3 DNA reads TGCGCCAGCAGCCAAGCGAGGGCAGGGGGGGGGACTGAAGCTTTCTTT. It is translated as CASSQARAGGGTEAFF. The chain links TRBV4-1 to TRBJ1-1; 7 nucleotides agree with TRBD1. Per the germline V gene, CDR1 is MGHRA and CDR2 is YSYEKL. This CDR3 has 16 residues. After removal of 1 base from V and 5 bases from J, the junction contained 10 bases not matched to a gene.

As for this clonotype: A much larger clone is a single base away; this may be a read error. The chain carries TRBV12-3 or TRBV12-4 and TRBJ2-5; TRBD2 matches 11 bases. The length of the CDR3 is 16 residues. CDR3 in amino acids: CASSQPTSGVQETRYF. Here the CDR3 DNA reads TGTGCCAGCAGTCAACCGACTAGCGGGGTACAAGAGACCCGGTACTTC.

The chain links TRBV28 to TRBJ2-5; 10 bases line up with TRBD1. The ends lost 7 bases at V and 3 bases at J; junction bases unmatched: 11. There are 16 residues in the CDR3. CDR1 is MDHEN and CDR2 is SYDVKM in the germline V gene. CDR3 residues: CASTSRPGTGEETQYF. Written as DNA, the CDR3 is TGTGCCAGCACCTCTCGTCCTGGGACAGGGGAAGAGACCCAGTACTTC.

This clonotype came up a few times. V gene TRBV9 combines with J gene TRBJ1-6; D uncertain. The CDR3 length is 14 residues. V lost 4 bases to trimming and J lost 0 bases, with 5 bases between them. CDR1 and CDR2 (germline): SGDLS, YYNGEE. CDR3 protein: CASSTDSYNSPLHF. Here the CDR3 DNA reads TGTGCCAGCAGCACGGACTCCTATAATTCACCCCTCCACTTT.

The chain has TRBV14 and TRBJ2-1, with D hard to call. The germline gives CDR1 SGHDN, CDR2 FVKESK. The CDR3 extends over 15 amino acids. Trimming removed 0 bases from V and 0 bases from J, with 6 bases in between. This CDR3 is CASSQDANSYNEQFF. CDR3 sequence (DNA): TGTGCCAGCAGCCAAGACGCCAACTCCTACAATGAGCAGTTCTTC.

The V and J genes are TRBV6-6 and TRBJ1-6, with unresolved D. The V end lost 1 base, the J end lost 5 bases, and 15 bases lay between the germline ends. The CDR3 sequence is 17 residues long. Germline V CDR1 and CDR2: MNHNY, SVGAGI (reference sequence). The CDR3 loop is CASSYLQAKVDNSPLHF. The CDR3 DNA is TGTGCCAGCAGTTACTTGCAGGCAAAGGTGGATAATTCACCCCTCCACTTT.

The chain couples TRBV20-1 to TRBJ1-1, with 12 positions matching TRBD1. The CDR3 runs to 15 residues. CDR1 and CDR2 from the germline V gene are DFQATT and SNEGSKA (reference sequence). V trimming: 1 base; J trimming: 6 bases; junction bases outside the gene matches: 6. For the CDR3, the DNA is TGCAGTGCTAGAGCCCCGGGACAGGGGGCCCCTGAAGCTTTCTTT. This encodes CSARAPGQGAPEAFF.

Many counts were recorded for this clonotype. The chain recombines TRBV12-3 or TRBV12-4 with TRBJ1-3, with 8 bases that match TRBD1. Trimming at V came to 7 bases and at J to 4 bases, leaving 3 bases not matched to a gene. There are 13 residues in the CDR3. The DNA for the CDR3 is TGTGCCAGCACCGGGACAGGAGGAAACACCATATATTTT. This sequence encodes CASTGTGGNTIYF.

The sample holds a few counts of this clonotype. The V and J genes are TRBV4-1 and TRBJ2-3; 9 bases fit TRBD1. CDR1 is MGHRA, CDR2 YSYEKL, per germline. The CDR3 covers 17 residues. V trimming: 1 base; J trimming: 2 bases; junction bases outside the gene matches: 7. CDR3 protein: CASSQVDRGRNTDTQYF. DNA of the CDR3: TGCGCCAGCAGCCAAGTTGACAGGGGGAGGAACACAGATACGCAGTATTTT.

The DNA for the CDR3 is TGTGCCAGCAGCGTAGAAGGTGGAGGGGGGGACACTGAAGCTTTCTTT. Residues: CASSVEGGGGDTEAFF. The chain carries TRBV9 and TRBJ1-1; possible D gene TRBD1, 6 bases. V lost 0 bases to trimming and J lost 3 bases, with 15 bases between them. This CDR3 is built from 16 residues. The germline V gene encodes CDR1 SGDLS and CDR2 YYNGEE. The variable domain in full, with the rest retrieved from reference TRBV9 and TRBJ1-1, is DSGVTQTPKHLITATGQRVTLRCSPRSGDLSVYWYQQSLDQGLQFLIQYYNGEERAKGNILERFSAQQFPDLHSELNLSSLELGDSALYFCASSVEGGGGDTEAFFGQGTRLTVV.

This clonotype has just a few counts. The chain uses TRBV2 and TRBJ1-2; 8 bases are a match to TRBD1. V was clipped by 5 bases and J by 4 bases; unmatched bases: 6. From germline, CDR1 is SNHLY and CDR2 FYNNEI. The CDR3 runs to 14 residues. The CDR3 coding sequence is TGTGCCAGCAGTTTGGGACAGGACATCTATGGCTACACCTTC. It specifies CASSLGQDIYGYTF.

The V gene is TRBV10-3, the J gene TRBJ2-3, with D tentatively TRBD1 (6 bases). The CDR3 totals 16 residues. Trimming removed 6 bases at V and 2 bases at J, with 18 bases between. Germline CDR1 is ENHRY and CDR2 is SYGVKD. CDR3 loop: CAISSPNRDNTDTQYF. Written as DNA, the CDR3 is TGTGCCATCAGCAGTCCCAACAGGGACAACACAGATACGCAGTATTTT.

This clonotype was found a few times. The chain has TRBV6-2 or TRBV6-3 and TRBJ1-5; D might be TRBD1 (6 bases). The CDR3 is 15 amino acids. Looked up from germline, CDR1 is MNHEY and CDR2 is SVGEGT. The V and J ends lost 4 bases and 2 bases respectively, with 12 bases between them. CDR3 coding DNA: TGTGCCAGCAGTTCCTACAGGGATGGCAATCAGCCCCAGCATTTT. As protein: CASSSYRDGNQPQHF.

This clonotype occurred a few times. CDR3 DNA: TGCAGCGTTGTGCCGGGGATGAATCAGCCCCAGCATTTT. Its translation: CSVVPGMNQPQHF. The genes are TRBV29-1 and TRBJ1-5; no clear D gene. The CDR3 runs 13 residues. The germline V gene has CDR1 SQVTM and CDR2 ANQGSEA. Trimming left V 4 bases short and J 4 bases short, with 11 bases between.

The chain carries TRBV5-6 and TRBJ2-3; D is uncertain. The V end lost 4 bases, the J end lost 7 bases, and 13 bases lay between the germline ends. Per the germline V gene, CDR1 is SGHDT and CDR2 is YYEEEE. The CDR3 loop spans 13 amino acids. The CDR3 here is CASSLTSPHTQYF. CDR3 DNA sequence: TGTGCCAGCAGCCTAACCTCTCCGCATACGCAGTATTTT.

The chain is built from TRBV29-1 and TRBJ2-7; D is perhaps TRBD1 or TRBD2 (5 bases each). With 8 bases removed from V and 3 bases from J, the gap between germline ends came to 20 bases. Germline lookup yields CDR1 SQVTM and CDR2 ANQGSEA. The CDR3 runs to 14 residues. The CDR3 DNA sequence: TGCAGCTGCATGGGGGACCTTAGCTTCTACGAGCAGTACTTC. Translated: CSCMGDLSFYEQYF.

This clonotype was observed a handful of times. This sequence joins TRBV28 and TRBJ1-1; the D is unclear. The germline gives CDR1 MDHEN, CDR2 SYDVKM. The CDR3 has 12 amino acids. V lost 2 bases and J lost 6, with 7 bases in between. The CDR3 spells CASSLETSEAFF. The CDR3 DNA reads TGTGCCAGCAGTTTAGAGACATCTGAAGCTTTCTTT.